The rows below give T cell receptor beta chains drawn from one sample of a study of PD-L1 blockade in urothelial cancer. Using immunoSEQ multiplex PCR, the repertoire was profiled, and TCRdb retains in-frame clones only, with some absent. In the table there are about 110,000 clones, about 85% of which are singletons. The input for sequencing was PBMCs, taken around atezolizumab (anti-PD-L1) treatment. These receptors originate from a man aged 45-60 years with urothelial cancer. CDR3s include the opening cysteine and the closing phenylalanine or tryptophan. A D gene is named only where the DNA matches it firmly. The size of a clone is reported for some rows only, either as once, few or many, or as a class for expanded clones.

>.|TRBV10-3|.|TRBJ1-2
TGTGCCATCAGCCAAGGGGGGGGTGGTGGCTACACCTTC
CAISQGGGGGYTF
>.|TRBV14|.|TRBJ2-5
TGTGCCAGCAGCCAAGATTTAATTCTTACCCAGTACTTC
CASSQDLILTQYF
>.|TRBV7-9|.|TRBJ1-6
TGTGCCAGCAGCTTAGAATTGGGGCCAAATTCACCCCTCCACTTT
CASSLELGPNSPLHF
>.|TRBV29-1|TRBD1|TRBJ1-5
TGCAGCGTTGAGACAGGGGATCAGCCCCAGCATTTT
CSVETGDQPQHF
>.|TRBV19|TRBD1|TRBJ2-7
TGTGCCAGTAGCCGAAACGAAGGGGGACAGGGAGTCTACGAGCAGTACTTC
CASSRNEGGQGVYEQYF
>.|TRBV5-6|TRBD2|TRBJ2-7
TGTGCCAGCAGCTTGGGACTAGCGGGCAACTACGAGCAGTACTTC
CASSLGLAGNYEQYF
>few|TRBV6-4|TRBD1|TRBJ1-5
TGTGCCAGCAGCGAAACAGGGGGCGTTCAGCCCCAGCATTTT
CASSETGGVQPQHF
>.|TRBV7-2|.|TRBJ2-1
TGTGCCAGCAGCCTCCCCCCTAGCAGGGAGCAGTTCTTC
CASSLPPSREQFF
>.|TRBV28|.|TRBJ1-1
TGTGCCAGCAGTCTTCTGGCGAACACTGAAGCTTTCTTT
CASSLLANTEAFF
>.|TRBV2|.|TRBJ1-2
TGTGCCAGCAGTCATAGGACGGGAAACTATGGCTACACCTTC
CASSHRTGNYGYTF
>.|TRBV28|TRBD2|TRBJ2-2
TGTGCCAGCAGTTTATTGCTTAGGCTAGCGGGAGCAACCGGGGAGCTGTTTTTT
CASSLLLRLAGATGELFF
>.|TRBV29-1|TRBD1|TRBJ2-7
TGCAGCGTTGCTTCGTTGGGACAGGGGGCCTACGAGCAGTACTTC
CSVASLGQGAYEQYF
>.|TRBV7-3|.|TRBJ1-1
TGTGCCAGCAGCTCACAACAGAACACTGAAGCTTTCTTT
CASSSQQNTEAFF
>.|TRBV28|.|TRBJ2-3
TGTGCCAGCAGTCTAGAGAGAAGCACAGATACGCAGTATTTT
CASSLERSTDTQYF
>.|TRBV27|.|TRBJ2-1
TGTGCCAGCAGTTTGGGCCTTGGAAATGAGCAGTTCTTC
CASSLGLGNEQFF